The table lists the clone carrying this TCR beta chain with a few counts. Its antigen remains unknown. TCRdb independently ran MiXCR on the reads; one entry per CDR3 protein. The sample holds around 230,000 distinct CDR3 sequences, roughly two fifths seen once. This sample was taken from a study of T cell repertoires in cytomegalovirus infection. Study-wide background: Public TCR beta signature analysis indicated the presence of both CMV infection and matching HLA type. Study results and limitations: Dominating the ex vivo response were HLA-C-restricted CMV-specific TCR beta clonotypes. There were carriers of CMV plus the relevant HLA, and cumulative public TCR beta family frequency identified them.

Germline CDR1 reads MNHEY; CDR2 reads SMNVEV (reference sequence). CDR3 size: 14 residues. Losses at the gene ends were 5 bases for V and 0 bases for J; bases not matched to a gene: 4. This sample comprised CD8+ T cells from cultured PBMCs, obtained from culture after CMV antigen stimulation. This TCR derives from a human donor in good health (CMV status not recorded). Some clones in this sample may be carry-over from other donors' samples. V and J are TRBV27 and TRBJ2-7; 7 bases line up with TRBD1. CDR3 DNA: TGTGCCAGCAGTCCCGGGACAGCCTCCTACGAGCAGTACTTC. Residues: CASSPGTASYEQYF.